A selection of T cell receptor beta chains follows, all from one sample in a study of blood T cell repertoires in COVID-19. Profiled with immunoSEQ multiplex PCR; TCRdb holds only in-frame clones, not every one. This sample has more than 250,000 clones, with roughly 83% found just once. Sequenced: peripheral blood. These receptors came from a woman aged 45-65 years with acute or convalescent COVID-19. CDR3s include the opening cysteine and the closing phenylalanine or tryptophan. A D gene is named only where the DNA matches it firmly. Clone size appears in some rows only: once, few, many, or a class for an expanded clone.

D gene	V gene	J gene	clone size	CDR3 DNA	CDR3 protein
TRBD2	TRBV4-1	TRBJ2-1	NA	TGCGCCAGCAGCCAACCGACTAGCGGGAGTTCTTACAATGAGCAGTTCTTC	CASSQPTSGSSYNEQFF
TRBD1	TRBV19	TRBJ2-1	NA	TGTGCCAGTAGTATGATAGGACAGGGGGCCGGTGAGCAGTTCTTC	CASSMIGQGAGEQFF
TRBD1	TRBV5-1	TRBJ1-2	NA	TGCGCCAGCAGCCAAGGGACAGGGGGCGACTATGGCTACACCTTC	CASSQGTGGDYGYTF
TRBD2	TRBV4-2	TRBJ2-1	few	TGTGCCAGCAGCCAAATGGGACTAGCGGGGGACAATGAGCAGTTCTTC	CASSQMGLAGDNEQFF
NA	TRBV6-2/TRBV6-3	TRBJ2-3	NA	TGTGCCAGCAGTTACGTGCAGGGGGAGGTGAAATCCACAGATACGCAGTATTTT	CASSYVQGEVKSTDTQYF
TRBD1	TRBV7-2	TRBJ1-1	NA	TGTGCCAGCAGCTTACAGGGGGAAGGTGAAGCTTTCTTT	CASSLQGEGEAFF
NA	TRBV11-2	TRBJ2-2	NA	TGTGCCAGCAGCTTAGTCGGCGGAGGGTACACCGGGGAGCTGTTTTTT	CASSLVGGGYTGELFF
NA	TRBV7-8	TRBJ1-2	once	TGTGCCAGCAGCTTAGATTTTAGGGGTGGCTACACCTTC	CASSLDFRGGYTF
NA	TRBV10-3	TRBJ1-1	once	TGTGCCATCAGTAGCAACAGGATGAACACTGAAGCTTTCTTT	CAISSNRMNTEAFF
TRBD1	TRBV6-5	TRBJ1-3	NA	TGTGCCAGCAGTTATTCCGGGACAGCCTCTGGAAACACCATATATTTT	CASSYSGTASGNTIYF
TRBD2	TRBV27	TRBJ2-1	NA	TGTGCCAGCAGTCTCCTCGGGACTAACAATGAGCAGTTCTTC	CASSLLGTNNEQFF
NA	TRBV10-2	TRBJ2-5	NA	TGCGCCAGCAGGGCGCTAGGTAACGCGGACCAAGAGACCCAGTACTTC	CASRALGNADQETQYF
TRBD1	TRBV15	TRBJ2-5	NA	TGTGCCACCAGCAAAGTGACGGGACAGGGGTACCAAGAGACCCAGTACTTC	CATSKVTGQGYQETQYF
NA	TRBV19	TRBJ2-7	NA	TGTGCCAGTGGGATCAGGGGACAACCCGCCTACGAGCAGTACTTC	CASGIRGQPAYEQYF
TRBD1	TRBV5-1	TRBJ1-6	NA	TGCGCCAGCAGCCAAGGACAGGGGACGGTGGACCTTAATTCACCCCTCCACTTT	CASSQGQGTVDLNSPLHF
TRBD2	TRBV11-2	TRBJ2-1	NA	TGTGCCAGCAGCTTTAGCGGGGGCTACAATGAGCAGTTCTTC	CASSFSGGYNEQFF
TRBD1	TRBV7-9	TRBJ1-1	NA	TGTGCCAGCAGCTTAGTGCCCGGGACAGGGAGGCCTGAAGCTTTCTTT	CASSLVPGTGRPEAFF
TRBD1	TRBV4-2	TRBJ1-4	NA	TGTGCCAGCAGCCAGCGGGACAGGGATGAAAAACTGTTTTTT	CASSQRDRDEKLFF
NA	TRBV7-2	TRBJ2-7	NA	TGTGCCAGCAGCCTCTACCAGGTAGAGGGAATCGAGCAGTACTTC	CASSLYQVEGIEQYF
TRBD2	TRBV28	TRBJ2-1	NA	TGTGCCAGCAGCCGGGGACTAGGCTCCGATGAGCAGTTCTTC	CASSRGLGSDEQFF
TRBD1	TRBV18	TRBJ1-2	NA	TGTGCCAGCTCACTCACCGGGACAGAGGAATATGGCTACACCTTC	CASSLTGTEEYGYTF
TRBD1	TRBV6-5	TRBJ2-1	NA	TGTGCCAGCAGTTACTCAAGACAGGGTAGAAATGAGCAGTTCTTC	CASSYSRQGRNEQFF
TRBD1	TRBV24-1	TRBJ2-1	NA	TGTGCCACCAGTGACCACCGACAGGGAAGCGGCAATGAGCAGTTCTTC	CATSDHRQGSGNEQFF
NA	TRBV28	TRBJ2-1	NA	TGTGCCAGCAGTTTTCCGGGCTCCTACAATGAGCAGTTCTTC	CASSFPGSYNEQFF
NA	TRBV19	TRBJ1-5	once	TGTGCCAGTACCACGGGAGGGATAGGTACTTTTAGCAATCAGCCCCAGCATTTT	CASTTGGIGTFSNQPQHF
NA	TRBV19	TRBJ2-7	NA	TGTGCCAGTAGTATTGGAGGCTACGAGCAGTACTTC	CASSIGGYEQYF
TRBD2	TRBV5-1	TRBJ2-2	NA	TGCGCCAGCAGCCGCACGGGACTAGCGCGGAACACCGGGGAGCTGTTTTTT	CASSRTGLARNTGELFF
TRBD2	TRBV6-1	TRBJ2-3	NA	TGTGCCAGCAGTGCTCTAGCGGGAGGGAGATCTAGGACAGATACGCAGTATTTT	CASSALAGGRSRTDTQYF
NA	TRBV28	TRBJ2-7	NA	TGTGCCAGCAGTTTTTACAGGGAATCCCAGTACTTC	CASSFYRESQYF
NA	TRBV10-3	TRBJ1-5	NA	TGTGCCATCAGTGTATGGCAGGTCAGGTTTAATCAGCCCCAGCATTTT	CAISVWQVRFNQPQHF
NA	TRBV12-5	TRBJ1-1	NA	TGTGCTAGTGGTCTGGACGGAGTCACTGAAGCTTTCTTT	CASGLDGVTEAFF
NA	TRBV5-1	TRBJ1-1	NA	TGCGCCAGCAGCTTGGTAGCGGGGAACACTGAAGCTTTCTTT	CASSLVAGNTEAFF
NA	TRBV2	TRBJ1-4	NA	TGTGCCAGCAGTGACCCCAGGGTTGATGAAAAACTGTTTTTT	CASSDPRVDEKLFF
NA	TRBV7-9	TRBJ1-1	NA	TGTGCCAGCAGCTTACCGGGGATCATGAACACTGAAGCTTTCTTT	CASSLPGIMNTEAFF
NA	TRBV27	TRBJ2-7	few	TGTGCCAGCAGTTTATCACGGAGCGTCCCCTACGAGCAGTACTTC	CASSLSRSVPYEQYF
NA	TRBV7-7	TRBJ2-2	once	TGTGCCAGCAGCTTTAGAGCAACCCCGACCGGGGAGCTGTTTTTT	CASSFRATPTGELFF
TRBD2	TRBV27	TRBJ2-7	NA	TGTGCCAGCAGTACCCGACTAGCGGGAGGGTACGAGCAGTACTTC	CASSTRLAGGYEQYF